These 24 T cell receptor beta chains were all obtained from the same sample, sequenced in a study of T cells in Graves' hyperthyroidism and ophthalmopathy. RNA transcripts were the template for amplifying TCR beta CDR3 regions. The primer set for the first-round RT-PCR of the TCR CDR3 was HTBI. TCRdb used MiXCR to reprocess the multiplex PCR reads, holding one entry per CDR3 protein. There are approximately 510,000 distinct CDR3 sequences in the sample; more than 20% occur only once, and roughly 29% lies in the top ten. The sample comprised blood. Receptors were obtained from a man aged 18 to 29 with Graves' hyperthyroidism.

The sample holds many counts of this clonotype. This chain links TRBV19 with TRBJ1-1; a weak D match, TRBD1 (6 bases). This CDR3 has 13 residues. Germline V gene data show CDR1 as LNHDA and CDR2 as SQIVND (reference sequence). V lost 10 bases and J lost 5, with 17 bases in between. CDR3 sequence: CATGDTYGTEAFF. CDR3 bases: TGTGCCACGGGGGACACCTATGGGACTGAAGCTTTCTTT.

This clonotype was seen repeatedly, ten times or more. The J gene is TRBJ1-2, the V gene TRBV6-5; D possibly corresponds to TRBD1 (5 bases). V lost 2 bases and J lost 0, with 10 bases in between. Germline V gene sequence: CDR1 MNHEY, CDR2 SVGAGI. The CDR3 is 15 residues long. As DNA, the CDR3 is TGTGCCAGCAGTTACCGGGGACCCCCTAACTATGGCTACACCTTC. Translation gives CASSYRGPPNYGYTF.

This clonotype was observed at least ten times. This rearrangement joins TRBV19 to TRBJ1-5, with 12 bases identical to TRBD1. V was clipped by 7 bases and J by 7 bases; unmatched bases: 8. There are 15 residues in the CDR3. CDR1 LNHDA and CDR2 SQIVND come from the germline V gene (reference sequence). The CDR3 loop is CASTPGTGGGQPQHF. The CDR3 DNA sequence: TGTGCCAGTACCCCCGGGACAGGGGGCGGACAGCCCCAGCATTTT. The full variable domain, rest sourced from reference TRBV19 and TRBJ1-5, is DGGITQSPKYLFRKEGQNVTLSCEQNLNHDAMYWYRQDPGQGLRLIYYSQIVNDFQKGDIAEGYSVSREKKESFPLTVTSAQKNPTAFYLCASTPGTGGGQPQHFGDGTRLSIL.

Many counts were recorded for this clonotype. The rearrangement joins TRBV9 to TRBJ2-7, with a weak D call TRBD2 (6 bases). Germline lookup yields CDR1 SGDLS and CDR2 YYNGEE. The CDR3 sequence is 15 residues long. V was shortened by 2 bases and J by 5 bases, with 17 bases between the two germline ends. CDR3 region: CASSVSPGGSNEQYF. The CDR3 region has the DNA TGTGCCAGCAGCGTCTCCCCCGGGGGTAGCAACGAGCAGTACTTC.

This clonotype was detected only a few times. This chain joins TRBV2 and TRBJ1-6; D is uncertain. V was clipped by 2 bases and J by 11 bases, with 7 bases between them. Germline CDR1 reads SNHLY; CDR2 reads FYNNEI. The CDR3 has 12 amino acids. The CDR3 bases are TGTGCCAGCAGTGAATATCTAACACCCCTCCACTTT. Protein product: CASSEYLTPLHF.

This clonotype was seen many times. CDR3 bases: TGTGCCAGCAGTCGGGGGGCGAAGTATGGCTACACCTTC. Encoded protein: CASSRGAKYGYTF. The rearrangement links TRBV28 to TRBJ1-2; TRBD1 might be the D (6 bases). The CDR3 loop spans 13 amino acids. The germline V and J ends were trimmed by 5 bases and 5 bases, with 12 bases remaining between them. Germline V CDR1 and CDR2: MDHEN, SYDVKM.

CDR3 DNA sequence: TGTGCCAGCAGTCCCCTGGGGGTATTGGAAGGCTACACCTTC. This encodes CASSPLGVLEGYTF. The chain joins TRBV12-3 or TRBV12-4 to TRBJ1-2; the D gene is possibly TRBD1 (5 bases). V lost 5 bases and J 8 bases, leaving 18 bases between the germline ends. The CDR3 length is 14 residues.

The chain combines TRBV27 with TRBJ2-5, with D perhaps matching TRBD2 (6 bases). Trimming removed 5 bases at V and 5 bases at J, with 18 bases between. CDR3 length: 15 amino acids. Germline V gives CDR1 MNHEY, CDR2 SMNVEV (reference sequence). CDR3 sequence: CASSPGTARRETQYF. The CDR3 coding sequence is TGTGCCAGCAGTCCCGGGACTGCCCGCAGGGAGACCCAGTACTTC.

The sample holds many counts of this clonotype. The rearrangement joins TRBV9 to TRBJ2-7, with D possibly being TRBD1 (6 bases). Germline CDR1 is SGDLS and CDR2 is YYNGEE. Trimming took 0 bases from V and 1 from J, leaving 11 bases between them. The CDR3 consists of 15 residues. CDR3 region: CASSVGTGKSYEQYF. As DNA, the CDR3 is TGTGCCAGCAGCGTAGGTACAGGGAAATCCTACGAGCAGTACTTC.

This clonotype has a count of ten or more. The chain links TRBV11-1 to TRBJ2-5; 9 bases line up with TRBD1. The ends lost 4 bases at V and 5 bases at J; junction bases unmatched: 11. The length of the CDR3 is 16 residues. Germline V gene sequence: CDR1 SGHAT, CDR2 FQDESV (reference sequence). The CDR3 DNA follows: TGTGCCAGCAGCTCAAACAGGGGGCCGGTGTGGGAGACCCAGTACTTC. Protein: CASSSNRGPVWETQYF.

This clonotype was seen ten or more times. The chain joins TRBV30 to TRBJ2-2; TRBD1 matches at 8 bases. Trimming at V came to 8 bases and at J to 7 bases, leaving 6 bases not matched to a gene. Germline assignment: CDR1 GTSNPN and CDR2 SVGIG (reference sequence). The CDR3 contains 12 residues. For the CDR3, the DNA is TGTGCCACTCGGACAGGGTACGGGGAGCTGTTTTTT. Its translation is CATRTGYGELFF.

This chain uses TRBV4-1 with TRBJ2-5; D could derive from TRBD1 or TRBD2 (5 bases each). The CDR3 loop spans 14 amino acids. V was clipped by 2 bases and J by 5 bases, with 12 bases between them. CDR1 and CDR2 (germline): MGHRA, YSYEKL. The CDR3 region is CASSQRPRGETQYF. DNA of the CDR3: TGCGCCAGCAGCCAAAGGCCCCGGGGCGAGACCCAGTACTTC.

This clonotype was recorded at least ten times. The chain couples TRBV7-2 to TRBJ2-2, with D possibly called TRBD1 or TRBD2 (5 bases each). There are 15 residues in the CDR3. CDR1 SGHTA and CDR2 FQGNSA come from the germline V gene. Trimming pared 0 bases from V and 4 bases from J, leaving 9 bases between. This CDR3 is CASSLAGGGTGELFF. In DNA, the CDR3 is TGTGCCAGCAGCTTAGCTGGTGGGGGCACCGGGGAGCTGTTTTTT.

The V call is TRBV27, the J call TRBJ2-7; D possibly matches TRBD1 or TRBD2 (6 bases each). Trimming shortened V by 6 bases and J by 7 bases, and 19 bases separated the two germline ends. The CDR3 totals 14 residues. Germline loops: CDR1 MNHEY, CDR2 SMNVEV (reference sequence). CDR3 protein: CASRHRGPAREQYF. DNA for the CDR3: TGTGCCAGCAGGCATCGGGGGCCGGCGAGGGAGCAGTACTTC.

A remark on this clonotype: Its ends do not fully match the called genes, so a read error is possible. The chain couples TRBV5-1 to TRBJ2-4; D is ambiguous. Germline CDR1 is SGHRS and CDR2 is YFSETQ. CDR3 length: 14 residues. The CDR3 is CASSYTSAKNIKYF. For the CDR3, the DNA is TGCGCCAGCAGCTACACAAGTGCCAAAAACATTAAGTACTTC.

This clonotype was seen a handful of times. The genes are TRBV4-1 and TRBJ1-5; D gene ambiguous. The CDR3 length is 14 residues. The V gene lost 1 base and the J gene lost 7 bases, with 11 bases spanning the gap. From germline, CDR1 is MGHRA and CDR2 YSYEKL. In DNA form, the CDR3 reads TGCGCCAGCAGCCAAGTTAGGAGTGCCCAGCCCCAGCATTTT. As protein: CASSQVRSAQPQHF.

The chain has TRBV12-3 or TRBV12-4 and TRBJ1-1; no firm D call. V gave up 3 bases and J gave up 8 bases, with 13 bases separating them. This CDR3 spans 13 amino acids. The CDR3 loop is CASSFRGLKEAFF. Written as DNA, the CDR3 is TGTGCCAGCAGTTTTAGAGGGTTAAAGGAAGCTTTCTTT.

The gene calls are TRBV4-1 and TRBJ2-5; D perhaps matches TRBD1 (6 bases). Trimming removed 3 bases from V and 1 base from J, with 15 bases in between. The CDR3 is made up of 16 amino acids. Germline V CDR1 and CDR2: MGHRA, YSYEKL. The CDR3 sequence is CASSQAQGASQETQYF. The CDR3 bases are TGCGCCAGCAGCCAGGCACAGGGAGCCTCCCAAGAGACCCAGTACTTC.

This clonotype has a count of ten or more. The genes are TRBV6-2 or TRBV6-3 and TRBJ2-7; 9 bases are a match to TRBD2. The CDR3 has 17 amino acids. Germline CDR1 reads MNHEY; CDR2 reads SVGEGT. V trimming: 2 bases; J trimming: 1 base; junction bases outside the gene matches: 9. The CDR3 spells CASSYGLAGSYSYEQYF. In DNA, the CDR3 is TGTGCCAGCAGTTACGGGCTAGCGGGGAGCTATTCCTACGAGCAGTACTTC.

V usage is TRBV6-1 and J usage is TRBJ2-7; D is ambiguous. The germline V gene encodes CDR1 MNHNS and CDR2 SASEGT. The germline V and J ends were trimmed by 6 bases and 6 bases, with 18 bases remaining between them. The CDR3 extends over 14 amino acids. The CDR3 DNA reads TGTGCCAGCAGCGACTGCCCGACGGTCTGCGAGCAGTACTTC. It translates to CASSDCPTVCEQYF.

In its sample, this clonotype was seen many times. This chain uses TRBV5-1 with TRBJ2-7; D may be TRBD2 (6 bases). Germline V gene data show CDR1 as SGHRS and CDR2 as YFSETQ. V was shortened by 0 bases and J by 6 bases, with 10 bases between the two germline ends. This CDR3 has 13 amino acids. In DNA form, the CDR3 reads TGCGCCAGCAGCTTGGAAGGGACTGGCGAGCAGTACTTC. It is translated as CASSLEGTGEQYF.

This clonotype was found many times. The rearrangement joins TRBV14 to TRBJ1-2; 9 bases line up with TRBD1. The CDR3 is made up of 15 amino acids. CDR1 and CDR2 from the germline V gene are SGHDN and FVKESK. V lost 3 bases and J lost 5; bases outside the gene matches: 7. The CDR3 here is CASSQVSGTGYGYTF. The CDR3 DNA reads TGTGCCAGCAGCCAGGTATCCGGGACAGGGTATGGCTACACCTTC.

This clonotype has at least ten counts. The CDR3 spells CASSLGAGGRTQYF. Written as DNA, the CDR3 is TGTGCCAGCAGCTTAGGGGCAGGGGGAAGGACCCAGTACTTC. This chain connects TRBV7-7 to TRBJ2-5, with 7 bases that match TRBD1. This CDR3 contains 14 residues. The V gene end was trimmed by 1 base and the J gene end by 7 bases; junction bases not matched to a gene: 6. Germline lookup yields CDR1 SSHAT and CDR2 FNYEAQ (reference sequence).

This rearrangement joins TRBV10-3 to TRBJ1-2; D gene unclear. Germline CDR1 is ENHRY and CDR2 is SYGVKD. The CDR3 consists of 12 residues. Between the trimmed V and J ends, which lost 0 bases and 5 bases, there was a span of 4 bases. Written as DNA, the CDR3 is TGTGCCATCAGTGAGTCAAGTTATGGCTACACCTTC. As protein: CAISESSYGYTF.